What follows are 24 T cell receptor beta chains derived from one specimen sequenced in a study of T cell changes during pregnancy in multiple sclerosis. Generated by immunoSEQ multiplex PCR, the TCRdb table keeps only in-frame clones and is missing some. The data hold approximately 110,000 clones, with 91% observed a single time. Sample: peripheral blood, taken after pregnancy. Every receptor here comes from a female donor with multiple sclerosis, enrolled in a pregnancy study.

This clone was recorded only once. J is TRBJ1-2 and V is TRBV7-9; the D gene is possibly TRBD1 (5 bases). Germline V gives CDR1 SEHNR, CDR2 FQNEAQ (reference sequence). Deletions cut 2 bases from V and 4 bases from J, with 11 bases between. The CDR3 runs 14 residues. The CDR3 coding sequence is TGTGCCAGCAGCTTACTGGGCAGGGCCTATGGCTACACCTTC. It translates to CASSLLGRAYGYTF.

The chain uses TRBV19 and TRBJ1-3; the D is unclear. Per germline, CDR1 LNHDA and CDR2 SQIVND (reference sequence). The germline V and J ends were trimmed by 5 bases and 8 bases, with 13 bases remaining between them. The CDR3 length is 13 residues. The CDR3 spells CASSYQERDTIYF. Here the CDR3 DNA reads TGTGCCAGTAGTTACCAGGAGAGGGACACCATATATTTT.

This clone occurred once. V and J are TRBV18 and TRBJ2-1; 8 positions match TRBD1. J gave up 6 bases and V 4 bases, and 14 bases lay outside the gene matches. The germline gives CDR1 KGHSH, CDR2 LQKENI. This CDR3 spans 17 amino acids. The DNA for the CDR3 is TGTGCCAGCTCACTCGAAGCCCAGGGGGCTAAGTTCAATGAGCAGTTCTTC. The encoded protein is CASSLEAQGAKFNEQFF.

Notes on this clone: Other DNA sequences within the sample encode an identical CDR3. This chain uses TRBV27 with TRBJ1-1; D is ambiguous. CDR3 length: 13 residues. Germline loops: CDR1 MNHEY, CDR2 SMNVEV (reference sequence). V lost 0 bases to trimming and J lost 7 bases, with 9 bases between them. The CDR3 reads CASSLSRSSEAFF. CDR3 DNA: TGTGCCAGCAGTTTATCCCGTTCCAGTGAAGCTTTCTTT.

The table lists this clone with a few counts. The chain has TRBV4-1 and TRBJ1-6, with D possibly matching TRBD1 (5 bases). The CDR3 is 16 residues long. Between the trimmed V and J ends, which lost 2 bases and 0 bases, there was a span of 8 bases. CDR1 and CDR2 (germline): MGHRA, YSYEKL. CDR3 DNA: TGCGCCAGCAGCCAAACGACAGCCTCCTATAATTCACCCCTCCACTTT. This encodes CASSQTTASYNSPLHF.

With regard to this clone: Other DNA sequences in the sample encode the same CDR3. The chain carries TRBV5-1 and TRBJ2-1; D not resolved. The germline CDR1 and CDR2 sequences are SGHRS and YFSETQ. This CDR3 is 12 amino acids long. V lost 0 bases and J 7 bases, leaving 5 bases between the germline ends. The chain's CDR3 is CASSLVRNEQFF. CDR3 nucleotides: TGCGCCAGCAGCTTGGTTCGGAATGAGCAGTTCTTC. The full variable domain, with the rest looked up from reference TRBV5-1 and TRBJ2-1, is KAGVTQTPRYLIKTRGQQVTLSCSPISGHRSVSWYQQTPGQGLQFLFEYFSETQRNKGNFPGRFSGRQFSNSRSEMNVSTLELGDSALYLCASSLVRNEQFFGPGTRLTVL.

The rearrangement uses TRBV4-1 and TRBJ2-7, with 8 positions matching TRBD1. CDR1 and CDR2 (germline): MGHRA, YSYEKL. The CDR3 spans 15 residues. V gave up 1 base and J gave up 4 bases; unmatched junction bases: 6. The CDR3 bases are TGCGCCAGCAGCCAAGGACAGGGGTCGAGATACGAGCAGTACTTC. The encoded protein is CASSQGQGSRYEQYF.

As DNA, the CDR3 is TGTGCCAGCAGCTTGGCGCGTACGGGGGTTACAGATACGCAGTATTTT. It encodes CASSLARTGVTDTQYF. The gene calls are TRBV5-6 and TRBJ2-3; D perhaps matches TRBD2 (6 bases). The V end was cut by 0 bases, the J end by 3 bases, with 14 bases between. CDR1 SGHDT and CDR2 YYEEEE come from the germline V gene. This CDR3 is 16 amino acids long.

In this sample, this clone turned up a few times. The rearrangement uses TRBV19 and TRBJ1-1; D ambiguous. V lost 3 bases, J lost 6 bases, and 8 bases lay in between. Germline CDR1 reads LNHDA; CDR2 reads SQIVND (reference sequence). The CDR3 runs 12 residues. CDR3 DNA sequence: TGTGCCAGTAGTATTCCGGGTCCTGAAGCTTTCTTT. This gives the protein CASSIPGPEAFF.

This sequence joins TRBV5-4 and TRBJ2-1; 8 bases line up with TRBD1. CDR1 and CDR2 (germline): SGHNT, YYREEE (reference sequence). The V segment lost 1 base and the J segment 0 bases; nucleotides outside the gene matches: 6. The CDR3 extends over 17 amino acids. CDR3 nucleotides: TGTGCCAGCAGCTTGTATAATCAGGGGGCCTCCTACAATGAGCAGTTCTTC. It encodes CASSLYNQGASYNEQFF. Together with reference TRBV5-4 and TRBJ2-1, the CDR3 gives the full variable domain: ETGVTQSPTHLIKTRGQQVTLRCSSQSGHNTVSWYQQALGQGPQFIFQYYREEENGRGNFPPRFSGLQFPNYSSELNVNALELDDSALYLCASSLYNQGASYNEQFFGPGTRLTVL.

The chain links TRBV7-3 to TRBJ2-1; TRBD2 might be the D (5 bases). The germline CDR1 and CDR2 sequences are SGHTA and FQGTGA. V dropped 5 bases and J dropped 5 bases, with 10 bases sitting between them. This CDR3 region has 13 residues. The CDR3 region has the DNA TGTGCCAGCAGCGAGACCGGGGACAATGAGCAGTTCTTC. As protein: CASSETGDNEQFF.

V usage is TRBV10-3 and J usage is TRBJ1-1; D is ambiguous. CDR1 ENHRY and CDR2 SYGVKD come from the germline V gene. There are 14 residues in the CDR3. Trimming stripped 0 bases from V and 1 base from J, with 6 bases between. DNA for the CDR3: TGTGCCATCAGTGAGTCAGACTCGAACACTGAAGCTTTCTTT. As protein: CAISESDSNTEAFF.

There are a few counts of this clone. This chain links TRBV18 with TRBJ2-1, with 14 bases identical to TRBD2. V shed 4 bases, J shed 0 bases, and the junction held 11 bases outside the gene matches. Germline CDR1 is KGHSH and CDR2 is LQKENI. CDR3 length: 20 residues. This CDR3 is CASSLTGTSGGPSSYNEQFF. The CDR3 DNA reads as TGTGCCAGCTCACTCACAGGGACTAGCGGGGGCCCAAGCTCCTACAATGAGCAGTTCTTC.

This chain joins TRBV5-1 and TRBJ2-6, with D possibly matching TRBD2 (7 bases). The CDR3 runs 17 residues. Germline loops: CDR1 SGHRS, CDR2 YFSETQ. V lost 0 bases to trimming and J lost 4 bases, with 14 bases between them. As DNA, the CDR3 is TGCGCCAGCAGCTTGGGGGGAGGGACAACCGGGGCCAACGTCCTGACTTTC. Translating it yields CASSLGGGTTGANVLTF.

This clone was found a few times. The chain employs TRBV4-1 and TRBJ1-4; the match to TRBD1 covers 10 bases. Germline CDR1 and CDR2: MGHRA and YSYEKL. The CDR3 consists of 16 residues. J gave up 8 bases and V 0 bases, and 6 bases lay outside the gene matches. Written as DNA, the CDR3 is TGCGCCAGCAGCCAAGATTCGGGACAGGGGTACGAAAAACTGTTTTTT. This gives the protein CASSQDSGQGYEKLFF.

This chain links TRBV6-5 with TRBJ1-1, with 7 bases matching TRBD1. This CDR3 spans 14 amino acids. V lost 7 bases to trimming and J lost 3 bases; unmatched junction nucleotides: 8. CDR1 is MNHEY, CDR2 SVGAGI, per germline. CDR3 in DNA: TGTGCCAGCATCCCGGCAGGGGGGCACACTGAAGCTTTCTTT. This gives the protein CASIPAGGHTEAFF.

The V and J genes are TRBV7-9 and TRBJ1-4, with D possibly TRBD1 on 5 matching bases. Per the germline V gene, CDR1 is SEHNR and CDR2 is FQNEAQ (reference sequence). Trimming removed 1 base at V and 4 bases at J, with 7 bases between. The CDR3 has 14 amino acids. This chain's CDR3 is CASSLGQYNEKLFF. The CDR3 DNA follows: TGTGCCAGCAGCTTAGGACAGTATAATGAAAAACTGTTTTTT.

The V call is TRBV14, the J call TRBJ1-2, with 8 bases lining up with TRBD1. Germline CDR1 and CDR2: SGHDN and FVKESK. The CDR3 totals 17 residues. V dropped 1 base and J dropped 0; count of bases not matched to a gene: 7. CDR3 loop: CASSQGQGAWANYGYTF. The CDR3 bases are TGTGCCAGCAGCCAAGGGCAGGGGGCCTGGGCTAACTATGGCTACACCTTC. The full variable domain, rest sourced from reference TRBV14 and TRBJ1-2, is EAGVTQFPSHSVIEKGQTVTLRCDPISGHDNLYWYRRVMGKEIKFLLHFVKESKQDESGMPNNRFLAERTGGTYSTLKVQPAELEDSGVYFCASSQGQGAWANYGYTFGSGTRLTVV.

The chain carries TRBV15 and TRBJ2-7, with 7 bases matching TRBD1. The CDR3 runs to 15 residues. Trimming took 2 bases from V and 5 from J; bases not matched to a gene: 9. Germline CDR1 LNHNV, CDR2 YYDKDF (reference sequence). For the CDR3, the DNA is TGTGCCACCAGCAGATCTAGACAGGGAAGGGACGAGCAGTACTTC. Its protein product is CATSRSRQGRDEQYF.

This clone has a single count. The chain couples TRBV9 to TRBJ2-1; 8 bases line up with TRBD1. Looked up from germline, CDR1 is SGDLS and CDR2 is YYNGEE. The CDR3 runs to 16 residues. V lost 0 bases and J lost 7; bases outside the gene matches: 9. The CDR3 region is CASSVGPGGLINEQFF. In nucleotides, the CDR3 is TGTGCCAGCAGCGTAGGGCCAGGGGGCTTGATTAATGAGCAGTTCTTC.

The chain employs TRBV7-3 and TRBJ1-1; D perhaps matches TRBD1 (5 bases). Germline CDR1 is SGHTA and CDR2 is FQGTGA. Deletions cut 2 bases from V and 4 bases from J, with 14 bases between. The CDR3 loop spans 15 amino acids. The CDR3 sequence is CASSLEDSRATEAFF. CDR3 nucleotide sequence: TGTGCCAGCAGCTTAGAAGACAGTCGAGCCACTGAAGCTTTCTTT.

The chain employs TRBV28 and TRBJ1-1; D not resolved. Germline V lookup: CDR1 MDHEN, CDR2 SYDVKM. The CDR3 spans 15 residues. V was cut by 3 bases and J by 4 bases, with 15 bases left in between. DNA of the CDR3: TGTGCCAGCAGTTTGTTCCGGGGTATTCGCACTGAAGCTTTCTTT. The encoded protein is CASSLFRGIRTEAFF.

The chain carries TRBV5-1 and TRBJ2-1, with D possibly being TRBD2 (5 bases). With 5 bases removed from V and 0 bases from J, the gap between germline ends came to 12 bases. This CDR3 region has 15 residues. Germline CDR1 SGHRS, CDR2 YFSETQ. The CDR3 protein is CASRPDGNSYNEQFF. The CDR3 bases are TGCGCCAGCAGGCCGGACGGGAACTCCTACAATGAGCAGTTCTTC.

This clone is a singleton in its sample. This chain connects TRBV7-9 to TRBJ1-2; D call uncertain. Trimming stripped 0 bases from V and 2 bases from J, with 22 bases between. The CDR3 is 19 amino acids. Germline CDR1 is SEHNR and CDR2 is FQNEAQ (reference sequence). CDR3 protein: CASSLAERSSSLENYGYTF. The CDR3 DNA reads TGTGCCAGCAGCTTAGCGGAGAGGAGCTCTTCTCTTGAGAACTATGGCTACACCTTC.